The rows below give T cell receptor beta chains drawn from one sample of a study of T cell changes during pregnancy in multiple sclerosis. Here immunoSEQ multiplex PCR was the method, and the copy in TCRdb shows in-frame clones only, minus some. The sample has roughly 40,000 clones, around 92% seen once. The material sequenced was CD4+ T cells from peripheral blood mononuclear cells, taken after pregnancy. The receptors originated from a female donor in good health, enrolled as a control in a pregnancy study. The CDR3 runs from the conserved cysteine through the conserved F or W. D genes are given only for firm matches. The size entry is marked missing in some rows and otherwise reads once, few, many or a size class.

CDR3aa: CASSGDRANSPLHF
CDR3nt: TGTGCCAGCAGCGGAGACAGGGCTAATTCACCCCTCCACTTT
d_gene: TRBD1
abundance: .
v_gene: TRBV6-1
j_gene: TRBJ1-6

CDR3aa: CASSWGTGSSYNEQFF
CDR3nt: TGTGCCAGCAGCTGGGGGACTGGGAGCTCCTACAATGAGCAGTTCTTC
d_gene: .
abundance: .
v_gene: TRBV5-5
j_gene: TRBJ2-1

CDR3aa: CASGGGDNSQTQYF
CDR3nt: TGTGCCAGCGGGGGGGGCGATAACTCCCAGACCCAGTACTTC
d_gene: .
abundance: .
v_gene: TRBV6-6
j_gene: TRBJ2-5

CDR3aa: CASSYSGRVSGEQYF
CDR3nt: TGTGCCAGCAGTTACTCCGGCAGGGTCTCAGGGGAGCAGTACTTC
d_gene: .
abundance: .
v_gene: TRBV6-6
j_gene: TRBJ2-7

CDR3aa: CASNLGAGTNYGYTF
CDR3nt: TGTGCCAGTAATCTAGGGGCAGGGACTAACTATGGCTACACCTTC
d_gene: .
abundance: .
v_gene: TRBV19
j_gene: TRBJ1-2

CDR3aa: CASTQTTGVNSPLHF
CDR3nt: TGTGCCAGCACCCAGACGACAGGGGTTAATTCACCCCTCCACTTT
d_gene: TRBD1
abundance: .
v_gene: TRBV28
j_gene: TRBJ1-6

CDR3aa: CATSRVRGVEQYF
CDR3nt: TGTGCCACCAGCAGAGTCAGGGGGGTCGAGCAGTACTTC
d_gene: .
abundance: .
v_gene: TRBV15
j_gene: TRBJ2-7

CDR3aa: CASSSGDPYGYTF
CDR3nt: TGCGCCAGCTCGTCAGGGGATCCCTATGGCTACACCTTC
d_gene: .
abundance: .
v_gene: TRBV5-1
j_gene: TRBJ1-2

CDR3aa: CASSLGPGRTDTQYF
CDR3nt: TGTGCCAGCAGCTTAGGCCCAGGGCGCACAGATACGCAGTATTTT
d_gene: .
abundance: .
v_gene: TRBV13
j_gene: TRBJ2-3

CDR3aa: CASSSLLVVASYNEQFF
CDR3nt: TGTGCCAGCAGCTCTCTTCTTGTTGTAGCCTCCTACAATGAGCAGTTCTTC
d_gene: .
abundance: .
v_gene: TRBV5-6
j_gene: TRBJ2-1

CDR3aa: CASSEIAGGNTEAFF
CDR3nt: TGTGCCAGCAGTGAGATTGCGGGGGGGAACACTGAAGCTTTCTTT
d_gene: .
abundance: .
v_gene: TRBV6-1
j_gene: TRBJ1-1

CDR3aa: CAISVGTGGVGEQFF
CDR3nt: TGTGCCATCAGTGTAGGGACAGGGGGCGTGGGCGAGCAGTTCTTC
d_gene: TRBD1
abundance: .
v_gene: TRBV10-3
j_gene: TRBJ2-1

CDR3aa: CASRAGTSGRVDEQFF
CDR3nt: TGTGCCAGCAGGGCAGGGACTAGCGGGAGGGTGGATGAGCAGTTCTTC
d_gene: TRBD2
abundance: .
v_gene: TRBV2
j_gene: TRBJ2-1

CDR3aa: CASSEEGGGEQFF
CDR3nt: TGTGCCAGCAGTGAAGAAGGGGGTGGTGAGCAGTTCTTC
d_gene: .
abundance: .
v_gene: TRBV2
j_gene: TRBJ2-1

CDR3aa: CASRATLFGNTIYF
CDR3nt: TGTGCCAGCAGAGCTACTCTCTTCGGAAACACCATATATTTT
d_gene: .
abundance: .
v_gene: TRBV2
j_gene: TRBJ1-3

CDR3aa: CASTETGNTGELFF
CDR3nt: TGTGCCAGTACCGAGACAGGGAACACCGGGGAGCTGTTTTTT
d_gene: .
abundance: .
v_gene: TRBV19
j_gene: TRBJ2-2

CDR3aa: CASSQTRQGVVTNEKLFF
CDR3nt: TGCGCCAGCAGCCAAACCAGACAGGGTGTAGTTACTAATGAAAAACTGTTTTTT
d_gene: TRBD1
abundance: .
v_gene: TRBV4-1
j_gene: TRBJ1-4

CDR3aa: CASSLGGQGATEAFF
CDR3nt: TGTGCCAGCAGTTTGGGGGGACAGGGGGCCACTGAAGCTTTCTTT
d_gene: TRBD1
abundance: few
v_gene: TRBV28
j_gene: TRBJ1-1

CDR3aa: CASSNSGEAGNTIYF
CDR3nt: TGTGCCAGCTCAAATTCAGGGGAAGCTGGAAACACCATATATTTT
d_gene: .
abundance: .
v_gene: TRBV18
j_gene: TRBJ1-3

CDR3aa: CATSPGQASYEQYF
CDR3nt: TGTGCCACCAGTCCGGGACAGGCCTCCTACGAGCAGTACTTC
d_gene: TRBD1
abundance: .
v_gene: TRBV15
j_gene: TRBJ2-7

CDR3aa: CASKSPAETQYF
CDR3nt: TGTGCCAGTAAGAGCCCAGCGGAGACCCAGTACTTC
d_gene: .
abundance: .
v_gene: TRBV19
j_gene: TRBJ2-5

CDR3aa: CASSFQGNTEAFF
CDR3nt: TGTGCCAGCAGCTTCCAGGGGAACACTGAAGCTTTCTTT
d_gene: .
abundance: .
v_gene: TRBV11-2
j_gene: TRBJ1-1

CDR3aa: CATRALGRYSGANVLTF
CDR3nt: TGTGCCACCAGAGCTCTGGGCAGATACTCTGGGGCCAACGTCCTGACTTTC
d_gene: .
abundance: .
v_gene: TRBV15
j_gene: TRBJ2-6

CDR3aa: CASSVGGGQGEAFF
CDR3nt: TGTGCCAGCAGCGTAGGGGGGGGCCAGGGTGAAGCTTTCTTT
d_gene: .
abundance: .
v_gene: TRBV9
j_gene: TRBJ1-1